This T cell receptor beta chain was captured by sequencing in a study of T cell responses to AZD1222 COVID-19 vaccine (dated by TCRdb to about 2021). In the study overall: Because spike-specific TCR depth and breadth did not differ between the two schedules, AZD1222 recipients who got a second dose at roughly 4 weeks were pooled with those who got a second dose at roughly 12 weeks. A total of approximately 240 trial participants underwent TCR sequencing, of whom about 200 had received two doses of AZD1222 and roughly 26 had received two doses of the MenACWY control vaccine. Trial participants were enrolled into age subgroups of 18-55, 56-69 and 70-plus years, which contained roughly 150, 30 and 60 TCR-sequenced participants, respectively.

Overall results and qualifications from the work: No day 14 peak-response samples were available, so repertoires were characterized only after the peak T cell response. The whole spike protein was spanned by vaccine-associated CD4 TCRs, and dominant responses were seen in regions 160-218 and 743-854. After two AZD1222 doses, spike-specific TCR breadth and depth were significantly higher than at day 0 and than in MenACWY recipients. Reportedly, close to half of the unique spike-specific TCRs recognized epitopes lying outside the regions that are mutated in the B.1.351 and B.1.1.7 variants. In the small 56-69-year group, the increase in depth fell short of significance, most likely because of low power. Most participants were white British and females outnumbered males, and the authors suggested that clonal diversity may have been underestimated. Conclusions about previously exposed vaccinees were limited because only six AZD1222 recipients were SARS-CoV-2 seropositive at baseline.

Comments on this clone: This clone's antigen is unknown. No qualities accompany the bases; no much larger clone lies one base away.

The CDR3 contains 13 residues, cysteine and phenylalanine counted. The DNA shown is the 39-base CDR3, in frame from base 1. Based on the germline V gene (reference sequence), the CDR1 and CDR2 sequences are PRHDT and FYEKMQ. The junction shows trimming of 6 bases on V and 2 bases on J, plus 9 bases between the germline ends. The CDR3 regions of human TCRbeta chains were subjected to immunosequencing. In the source study's methods: Repertoire TCRs were checked for matches against a reference library of SARS-CoV-2-specific TCRs that had been generated using the MIRA antigen-specificity platform. Breadth was defined as the fraction of unique TCRs that were SARS-CoV-2-associated, and depth was defined as the fraction of total T cells that were SARS-CoV-2-associated. Using the MIRA data, each spike-specific TCR was assigned both to the spike region to which the TCR was reactive and to a CD4 or CD8 class. Log10-transformed breadth and depth values were compared by one-way ANOVA with Sidak's multiple comparisons tests. Drawn from immuneACCESS, this table holds only the in-frame rearrangements with V and J called that TCRdb kept. Clones are partly lost; checked studies trace under half to an unresolved V gene and leave the rest unexplained. The D gene and trimming were derived from the DNA, and the V and J assignments and clone size from that table. Within this sample are under 150,000 clones, with approximately 94% of them counted one time only. The ten largest clones take up roughly 5% of the sample.

The time point label here, explained by the study, means: baseline before first vaccination. The vaccinee samples were drawn from two UK trials, COV001 and COV002, one of which was a single-blind randomized controlled phase 2/3 trial testing AZD1222 (ChAdOx1 nCoV-19) in healthy adults. For TCRbeta chain sequencing, PBMC samples from trial participants were taken at day 0 and at day 28 after the second dose. This specimen was peripheral blood, taken on day 0 of AZD1222 vaccination. This clonotype was obtained from an adult in good health. The rearrangement joined TRBV13 to TRBJ2-3; a tentative D call is TRBD2 (6 bases match). The CDR3 corresponds to CASSSSVTDTQYF. The nucleotides are TGTGCCAGCAGTTCTAGCGTCACAGATACGCAGTATTTT. With the portions outside the CDR3 filled from the reference TRBV13 and TRBJ2-3 genes, the complete variable region becomes AAGVIQSPRHLIKEKRETATLKCYPIPRHDTVYWYQQGPGQDPQFLISFYEKMQSDKGSIPDRFSAQQFSDYHSELNMSSLELGDSALYFCASSSSVTDTQYFGPGTRLTVL.